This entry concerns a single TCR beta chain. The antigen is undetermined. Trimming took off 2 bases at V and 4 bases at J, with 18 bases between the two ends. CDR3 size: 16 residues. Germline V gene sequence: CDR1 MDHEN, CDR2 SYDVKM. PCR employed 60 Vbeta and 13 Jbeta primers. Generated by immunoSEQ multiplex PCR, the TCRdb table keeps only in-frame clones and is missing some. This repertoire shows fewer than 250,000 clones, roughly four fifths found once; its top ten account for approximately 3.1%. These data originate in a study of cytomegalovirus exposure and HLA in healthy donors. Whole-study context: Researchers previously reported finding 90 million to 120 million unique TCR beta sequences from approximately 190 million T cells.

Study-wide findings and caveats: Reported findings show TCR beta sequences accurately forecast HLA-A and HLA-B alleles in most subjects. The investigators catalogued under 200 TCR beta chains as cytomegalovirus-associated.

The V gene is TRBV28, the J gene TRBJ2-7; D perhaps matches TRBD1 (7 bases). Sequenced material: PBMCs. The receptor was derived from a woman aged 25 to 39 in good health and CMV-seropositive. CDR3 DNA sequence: TGTGCCAGCAGTTTAACCAGCAGGGGGGCCTTATACGAGCAGTACTTC. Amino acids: CASSLTSRGALYEQYF.